These 32 T cell receptor beta chains were sequenced from one sample in a study of T cells in Graves' hyperthyroidism and ophthalmopathy. RNA transcripts provided the source from which TCR beta CDR3 regions were amplified. A set of HTBI primers served as the primers for a first-round RT-PCR of the TCR CDR3. In TCRdb, the multiplex PCR reads were re-called with MiXCR into one record per CDR3 protein. The repertoire holds over 500,000 distinct CDR3 sequences, with more than 15% as singletons. Sequencing was done on a sample of blood. These receptors came from a woman aged 18-30 years with Graves' ophthalmopathy.

V usage is TRBV9 and J usage is TRBJ1-6, with 10 positions matching TRBD1. V was pared by 4 bases and J by 6 bases, with 4 bases of the junction left unmatched. Per germline, CDR1 SGDLS and CDR2 YYNGEE. This CDR3 comprises 15 residues. The CDR3 nucleotides are TGTGCCAGCAGCAACCGGGACAGGGGTAATTCACCCCTCCACTTT. It encodes CASSNRDRGNSPLHF.

This clonotype was found many times. The chain couples TRBV5-1 to TRBJ1-1; no clear D gene. There are 14 residues in the CDR3. Trimming removed 1 base at V and 4 bases at J, with 11 bases between. Per germline, CDR1 SGHRS and CDR2 YFSETQ. The CDR3 reads CASSLYSSVTEAFF. The DNA of the CDR3 is TGCGCCAGCAGCTTGTATTCGTCGGTCACTGAAGCTTTCTTT.

This clonotype was seen only a few times. The genes are TRBV29-1 and TRBJ1-1; D gene ambiguous. V was clipped by 4 bases and J by 2 bases, with 5 bases between them. CDR1 and CDR2 (germline): SQVTM, ANQGSEA. The CDR3 is 11 residues long. The CDR3 nucleotides read TGCAGCGTTGTACAAAACACTGAAGCTTTCTTT. Translating it yields CSVVQNTEAFF.

The table lists this clonotype with a few counts. The chain combines TRBV5-8 with TRBJ1-1; D possibly corresponds to TRBD1 (6 bases). V dropped 1 base and J dropped 7 bases, with 11 bases sitting between them. Germline CDR1 reads SGHTS; CDR2 reads YDEGEE. This CDR3 is 13 amino acids long. Here the CDR3 reads CASSLPGHYEAFF. The CDR3 region has the DNA TGTGCCAGCAGCTTGCCGGGACATTATGAAGCTTTCTTT.

The V call is TRBV28, the J call TRBJ2-2; possible D gene TRBD2, 5 bases. The CDR3 contains 12 residues. CDR1 MDHEN and CDR2 SYDVKM come from the germline V gene. V lost 7 bases to trimming and J lost 9 bases, with 12 bases between them. The CDR3 region is CASMEVGRELFF. The CDR3 nucleotides are TGTGCCAGCATGGAGGTAGGGCGGGAGCTGTTTTTT.

The chain links TRBV20-1 to TRBJ2-5, with no clear D. V lost 0 bases and J lost 5, with 16 bases in between. This CDR3 contains 15 residues. Germline V gene data show CDR1 as DFQATT and CDR2 as SNEGSKA (reference sequence). Here the CDR3 reads CSARDGRVRGETQYF. The CDR3 bases are TGCAGTGCTAGAGATGGTAGGGTTCGTGGGGAGACCCAGTACTTC.

This clonotype was seen many times. V is TRBV7-2 and J is TRBJ2-1; no reliable D call. The V end lost 1 base, the J end lost 0 bases, and 7 bases lay between the germline ends. The CDR3 has 15 residues. Germline CDR1 and CDR2: SGHTA and FQGNSA. The CDR3 loop reads CASSLGSSSYNEQFF. The CDR3 nucleotides are TGTGCCAGCAGCTTAGGATCATCCTCCTACAATGAGCAGTTCTTC.

This clonotype has at least ten counts. This chain links TRBV28 with TRBJ2-1; 12 bases agree with TRBD1. Trimming cost V 6 bases and J 10 bases; bases outside gene matches: 10. The CDR3 runs 15 residues. Germline V gives CDR1 MDHEN, CDR2 SYDVKM. The CDR3 region has the DNA TGTGCCAGCAGGCAACCGGGACAGGGGGCATGGGAGCAGTTCTTC. Translating it yields CASRQPGQGAWEQFF. The variable domain in full, with the rest retrieved from reference TRBV28 and TRBJ2-1, is DVKVTQSSRYLVKRTGEKVFLECVQDMDHENMFWYRQDPGLGLRLIYFSYDVKMKEKGDIPEGYSVSREKKERFSLILESASTNQTSMYLCASRQPGQGAWEQFFGPGTRLTVL.

The chain is built from TRBV20-1 and TRBJ2-3; 10 bases align to TRBD2. J lost 1 base, V lost 3 bases, and 10 bases had no gene match. In germline, CDR1 is DFQATT, CDR2 SNEGSKA (reference sequence). The CDR3 is made up of 17 amino acids. CDR3 in amino acids: CSASPGLAGAGTDTQYF. CDR3 nucleotides: TGCAGTGCTAGTCCGGGGCTAGCGGGGGCGGGCACAGATACGCAGTATTTT.

The genes are TRBV20-1 and TRBJ1-6; a possible D gene is TRBD1 (6 bases). This CDR3 is built from 14 residues. With 3 bases removed from V and 10 bases from J, the gap between germline ends came to 16 bases. Per the germline V gene, CDR1 is DFQATT and CDR2 is SNEGSKA (reference sequence). CDR3: CSARGTTNKSPLHF. DNA for the CDR3: TGCAGTGCTAGGGGGACAACTAACAAATCACCCCTCCACTTT.

This clonotype was counted at least ten times. The chain is built from TRBV4-1 and TRBJ2-7; D remains unclear. Germline CDR1 and CDR2: MGHRA and YSYEKL. Trimming left V 0 bases short and J 1 base short, with 7 bases between. The CDR3 has 14 amino acids. For the CDR3, the DNA is TGCGCCAGCAGCCAAGATTGGACGTCCTACGAGCAGTACTTC. It specifies CASSQDWTSYEQYF.

This clonotype was detected ten times or more. V is TRBV6-4 and J is TRBJ2-1; perhaps TRBD2 as D (6 bases). V lost 4 bases to trimming and J lost 9 bases, with 16 bases between them. This CDR3 contains 14 residues. CDR1 MRHNA and CDR2 SNTAGT come from the germline V gene. CDR3 nucleotides: TGTGCCAGCAGTGTAGGAGAGGCGGGGACTGAGCAGTTCTTC. This sequence encodes CASSVGEAGTEQFF.

The CDR3 spells CATSPRDTLQETQYF. The DNA of the CDR3 is TGTGCCACCAGCCCCCGGGACACCCTCCAAGAGACCCAGTACTTC. This rearrangement joins TRBV15 to TRBJ2-5; the D gene is possibly TRBD1 (6 bases). The CDR3 totals 15 residues. V was cut by 5 bases and J by 1 base, with 14 bases left in between. The V gene's germline CDR1 is LNHNV and CDR2 YYDKDF (reference sequence).

This clonotype was observed many times. The genes are TRBV6-5 and TRBJ2-5; 11 bases align to TRBD2. The junction had 7 bases not matched to a gene; V was cut back by 0 bases and J by 4 bases. The CDR3 runs 17 residues. Per germline, CDR1 MNHEY and CDR2 SVGAGI. The CDR3 coding sequence is TGTGCCAGCAGTTACTCCCCCTATAGCGGGGGGGGAGAGACCCAGTACTTC. Its protein is CASSYSPYSGGGETQYF.

This clonotype has a count of ten or more. CDR3 sequence (DNA): TGTGCCAGCTCACGAGCTCGGAGGAACAGGTCCTATGGCTACACCTTC. Its translation: CASSRARRNRSYGYTF. The rearrangement joins TRBV18 to TRBJ1-2; perhaps TRBD1 as D (5 bases). The germline CDR1 and CDR2 sequences are KGHSH and LQKENI. Trimming removed 4 bases at V and 4 bases at J, with 19 bases between. This CDR3 has 16 amino acids.

The chain couples TRBV27 to TRBJ2-3; the match to TRBD2 covers 8 bases. The CDR3 runs to 16 residues. Trimming at V came to 7 bases and at J to 0 bases, leaving 9 bases not matched to a gene. The germline gives CDR1 MNHEY, CDR2 SMNVEV (reference sequence). CDR3 region: CASKGILAESTDTQYF. The DNA of the CDR3 is TGTGCCAGCAAAGGTATACTAGCGGAAAGCACAGATACGCAGTATTTT.

At least ten counts were recorded for this clonotype. The V gene is TRBV28, the J gene TRBJ1-2; TRBD1 aligns across 9 bases. V shed 5 bases, J shed 3 bases, and the junction held 7 bases outside the gene matches. The germline CDR1 and CDR2 sequences are MDHEN and SYDVKM. The CDR3 totals 15 residues. CDR3 DNA: TGTGCCAGCAGTGCAACAGGGGGCTTGGACTATGGCTACACCTTC. Its protein product is CASSATGGLDYGYTF.

Only a few counts were recorded for this clonotype. V is TRBV28 and J is TRBJ2-6; D is possibly TRBD2 (5 bases). This CDR3 has 16 amino acids. V was pared by 7 bases and J by 4 bases, with 17 bases between. CDR1 and CDR2 from the germline V gene are MDHEN and SYDVKM. In DNA form, the CDR3 reads TGTGCCAGCACCCCGGGCGGGCCAGACGGGGCCAACGTCCTGACTTTC. Protein: CASTPGGPDGANVLTF.

This clonotype was found a few times. V is TRBV5-6 and J is TRBJ2-1; D remains ambiguous. The CDR3 spans 14 residues. CDR1 SGHDT and CDR2 YYEEEE come from the germline V gene. V dropped 4 bases and J dropped 5 bases, with 13 bases sitting between them. The CDR3 protein is CASSPNIADNEQFF. As DNA, the CDR3 is TGTGCCAGCAGCCCCAACATCGCTGACAATGAGCAGTTCTTC.

The chain recombines TRBV2 with TRBJ2-2; TRBD2 might be the D (5 bases). Germline V lookup: CDR1 SNHLY, CDR2 FYNNEI. Between the trimmed V and J ends, which lost 7 bases and 0 bases, there was a span of 15 bases. CDR3 length: 16 amino acids. The CDR3 sequence: CASILEGSPNTGELFF. In DNA, the CDR3 is TGTGCCAGCATCCTCGAGGGCAGCCCGAACACCGGGGAGCTGTTTTTT. Looking up the rest from reference TRBV2 and TRBJ2-2 gives the full variable domain: EPEVTQTPSHQVTQMGQEVILRCVPISNHLYFYWYRQILGQKVEFLVSFYNNEISEKSEIFDDQFSVERPDGSNFTLKIRSTKLEDSAMYFCASILEGSPNTGELFFGEGSRLTVL.

This clonotype was seen ten or more times. The genes are TRBV4-1 and TRBJ2-1; TRBD2 might be the D (5 bases). The CDR3 has 14 residues. V shed 0 bases and J shed 9 bases, with 12 bases lying between them. CDR1 is MGHRA and CDR2 is YSYEKL in the germline V gene. The CDR3 sequence is CASSQDEEAVEQFF. CDR3 in DNA: TGCGCCAGCAGCCAAGACGAGGAAGCGGTTGAGCAGTTCTTC.

The chain employs TRBV9 and TRBJ1-4, with D possibly matching TRBD1 (6 bases). The length of the CDR3 is 14 residues. Trimming removed 3 bases from V and 3 bases from J, with 9 bases in between. Germline CDR1 reads SGDLS; CDR2 reads YYNGEE. CDR3 DNA sequence: TGTGCCAGCAGCGCACAGGGATCTAATGAAAAACTGTTTTTT. Its protein product is CASSAQGSNEKLFF.

This clonotype was counted many times. The chain has TRBV3-1 and TRBJ2-7; possible D gene TRBD1, 5 bases. Trimming cost V 3 bases and J 2 bases, with 11 bases left between them. The germline CDR1 and CDR2 sequences are LGHDT and YNNKEL (reference sequence). CDR3 length: 14 amino acids. The CDR3 region has the DNA TGTGCCAGCAGCCACCACGGACAAGCCTACGAGCAGTACTTC. This translates into CASSHHGQAYEQYF.

The CDR3 DNA reads TGCGCCAGCAGCTCGGGAATCGGGACTAGCAACAATGAGCAGTTCTTC. Its protein product is CASSSGIGTSNNEQFF. The chain couples TRBV5-1 to TRBJ2-1; 9 bases agree with TRBD2. CDR3 length: 16 residues. V shed 3 bases and J 5 bases; nucleotides not matched to a gene: 9. In germline, CDR1 is SGHRS, CDR2 YFSETQ. Full variable domain (outside the CDR3, taken from reference TRBV5-1 and TRBJ2-1): KAGVTQTPRYLIKTRGQQVTLSCSPISGHRSVSWYQQTPGQGLQFLFEYFSETQRNKGNFPGRFSGRQFSNSRSEMNVSTLELGDSALYLCASSSGIGTSNNEQFFGPGTRLTVL.

This clonotype was counted only a few times. The chain recombines TRBV5-4 with TRBJ1-1, with D unresolved. In germline, CDR1 is SGHNT, CDR2 YYREEE (reference sequence). This CDR3 has 15 amino acids. Trimming pared 1 base from V and 7 bases from J, leaving 17 bases between. This chain's CDR3 is CASSLSVGRVVEAFF. In DNA, the CDR3 is TGTGCCAGCAGCTTGTCGGTAGGGAGGGTAGTTGAAGCTTTCTTT.

In this sample, this clonotype turned up many times. The chain joins TRBV12-3 or TRBV12-4 to TRBJ2-6; D is perhaps TRBD1 or TRBD2 (5 bases each). This CDR3 region has 18 residues. V was shortened by 6 bases and J by 0 bases, with 18 bases between the two germline ends. The CDR3 coding sequence is TGTGCCAGCAGGGGACGGTACCGACCTCTCTCTGGGGCCAACGTCCTGACTTTC. Translated: CASRGRYRPLSGANVLTF.

J is TRBJ2-3 and V is TRBV27; weak D call: TRBD2 (5 bases). Trimming took off 5 bases at V and 4 bases at J, with 7 bases between the two ends. Looked up from germline, CDR1 is MNHEY and CDR2 is SMNVEV (reference sequence). The CDR3 is 12 residues long. DNA of the CDR3: TGTGCCAGCAGTCGTAGCGCAGATACGCAGTATTTT. Amino acids: CASSRSADTQYF.

This chain joins TRBV6-2 or TRBV6-3 and TRBJ2-4; D unclear. CDR3 size: 13 residues. The germline V gene has CDR1 MNHEY and CDR2 SVGEGT. The V end lost 6 bases, the J end lost 1 base, and 7 bases lay between the germline ends. The CDR3 region has the DNA TGTGCCAGCAGGACCCGTGCCAAAAACATTCAGTACTTC. Protein product: CASRTRAKNIQYF.

This clonotype was found many times. The rearrangement uses TRBV2 and TRBJ1-5; no clear D gene. The CDR3 sequence is 13 residues long. The V gene's germline CDR1 is SNHLY and CDR2 FYNNEI. Trimming cost V 8 bases and J 1 base, with 9 bases left between them. In DNA, the CDR3 is TGTGCCAGCCAGGAAGGCAGCAATCAGCCCCAGCATTTT. Its translation: CASQEGSNQPQHF.

The V call is TRBV28, the J call TRBJ2-3; D gene unclear. The CDR3 has 17 amino acids. Germline-derived CDR1 and CDR2 are MDHEN and SYDVKM. Trimming pared 2 bases from V and 5 bases from J, leaving 20 bases between. DNA for the CDR3: TGTGCCAGCAGTTTAGAGTCGCCCGGTCGGCTCGGAGATACGCAGTATTTT. Protein sequence: CASSLESPGRLGDTQYF. The full variable domain, completed using reference TRBV28 and TRBJ2-3, is DVKVTQSSRYLVKRTGEKVFLECVQDMDHENMFWYRQDPGLGLRLIYFSYDVKMKEKGDIPEGYSVSREKKERFSLILESASTNQTSMYLCASSLESPGRLGDTQYFGPGTRLTVL.

This clonotype was recorded at least ten times. The gene calls are TRBV6-1 and TRBJ2-3; 13 nucleotides agree with TRBD2. The germline V gene encodes CDR1 MNHNS and CDR2 SASEGT. This CDR3 has 15 amino acids. The junction had 2 bases not matched to a gene; V was cut back by 1 base and J by 7 bases. The DNA of the CDR3 is TGTGCCAGCAGTGAAGGGACTAGCGGGAGCCATACGCAGTATTTT. Protein product: CASSEGTSGSHTQYF.

This clonotype has a count of ten or more. The chain recombines TRBV7-8 with TRBJ2-5; D might be TRBD2 (6 bases). CDR1 is SGHVS, CDR2 FQNEAQ, per germline. The CDR3 covers 18 residues. Trimming took off 0 bases at V and 5 bases at J, with 22 bases between the two ends. The CDR3 DNA reads TGTGCCAGCAGCTTAGCGCGAGCGGGTCCTCCTTCCAGGGAGACCCAGTACTTC. Translating it yields CASSLARAGPPSRETQYF.